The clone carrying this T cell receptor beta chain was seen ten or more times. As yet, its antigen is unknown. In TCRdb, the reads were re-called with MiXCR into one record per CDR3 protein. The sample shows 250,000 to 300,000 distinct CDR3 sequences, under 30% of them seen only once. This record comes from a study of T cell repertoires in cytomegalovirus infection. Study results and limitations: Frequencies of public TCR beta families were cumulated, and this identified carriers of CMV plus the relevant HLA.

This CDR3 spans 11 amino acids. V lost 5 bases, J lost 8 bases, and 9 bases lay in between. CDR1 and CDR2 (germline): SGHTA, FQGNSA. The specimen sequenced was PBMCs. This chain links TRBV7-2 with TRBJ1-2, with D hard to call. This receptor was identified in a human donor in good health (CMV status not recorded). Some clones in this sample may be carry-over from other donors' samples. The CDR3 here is CASSTGGGYTF. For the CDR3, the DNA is TGTGCCAGCAGCACCGGCGGGGGCTACACCTTC. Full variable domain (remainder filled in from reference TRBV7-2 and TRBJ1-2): GAGVSQSPSNKVTEKGKDVELRCDPISGHTALYWYRQSLGQGLEFLIYFQGNSAPDKSGLPSDRFSAERTGGSVSTLTIQRTQQEDSAVYLCASSTGGGYTFGSGTRLTVV.